These 31 T cell receptor beta chains were sequenced from one sample in a study of CD8 T cells in Susac syndrome. About 0.5 to 1 ug RNA was reverse transcribed with random hexamers. Via MiXCR, TCRdb re-called the immunoSEQ multiplex PCR reads, giving one row per CDR3 protein. The sample yields a few hundred thousand distinct CDR3 sequences, 95% seen once. Sequencing input: CD4+ T cells from PBMCs. Receptor source: a human donor with multiple sclerosis.

The chain combines TRBV6-5 with TRBJ1-2; D possibly corresponds to TRBD1 (6 bases). V was clipped by 2 bases and J by 3 bases, with 13 bases between them. This CDR3 is 15 amino acids long. The germline gives CDR1 MNHEY, CDR2 SVGAGI. The CDR3 DNA sequence: TGTGCCAGCAGTTACGGTGGCAACAGGGACTATGGCTACACCTTC. Protein sequence: CASSYGGNRDYGYTF.

This clonotype was detected once. V is TRBV5-1 and J is TRBJ1-5, with D tentatively TRBD1 (5 bases). The CDR3 is 15 amino acids. V gave up 0 bases and J gave up 1 base, with 8 bases separating them. Germline lookup yields CDR1 SGHRS and CDR2 YFSETQ. For the CDR3, the DNA is TGCGCCAGCAGCTTGGACGGGGACAGCAATCAGCCCCAGCATTTT. The encoded protein is CASSLDGDSNQPQHF.

The rearrangement links TRBV2 to TRBJ2-1, with 13 bases lining up with TRBD2. The CDR3 is 15 residues long. V lost 6 bases, J lost 8 bases, and 7 bases stayed unmatched. Germline loops: CDR1 SNHLY, CDR2 FYNNEI. CDR3 sequence reads: CASRSGLAGVDEQFF. The CDR3 DNA reads TGTGCCAGCAGATCAGGACTAGCGGGGGTCGATGAGCAGTTCTTC.

This clonotype showed up just once. The V gene is TRBV29-1, the J gene TRBJ1-1, with D tentatively TRBD1 (5 bases). The CDR3 length is 10 residues. The germline gives CDR1 SQVTM, CDR2 ANQGSEA. The ends were cut back, 2 bases at V and 10 bases at J, with 8 bases in the middle. Here the CDR3 reads CSVEKGLAFF. The CDR3, as DNA: TGCAGCGTTGAAAAGGGGTTAGCTTTCTTT.

This clonotype was seen only once. The chain couples TRBV19 to TRBJ2-4; 7 nucleotides line up with TRBD2. V gave up 8 bases and J gave up 9 bases; unmatched junction bases: 4. The CDR3 contains 11 residues. Germline CDR1 is LNHDA and CDR2 is SQIVND (reference sequence). The CDR3 DNA is TGTGCCAGTGGACTAGTGAGCATTCAGTACTTC. This codes for CASGLVSIQYF.

The genes are TRBV14 and TRBJ2-2, with 10 positions matching TRBD2. CDR3 length equals 15 residues. Trimming took 6 bases from V and 5 from J; bases not matched to a gene: 6. The V gene's germline CDR1 is SGHDN and CDR2 FVKESK. CDR3 sequence (DNA): TGTGCCAGCAGACTAGCGGGAACCCAAACCGGGGAGCTGTTTTTT. It translates to CASRLAGTQTGELFF. The entire variable domain, with the rest obtained from reference TRBV14 and TRBJ2-2, is as follows: EAGVTQFPSHSVIEKGQTVTLRCDPISGHDNLYWYRRVMGKEIKFLLHFVKESKQDESGMPNNRFLAERTGGTYSTLKVQPAELEDSGVYFCASRLAGTQTGELFFGEGSRLTVL.

The chain's CDR3 is CASSPDRAEQYF. Written as DNA, the CDR3 is TGTGCCAGCAGCCCTGACAGGGCCGAGCAGTACTTC. The gene calls are TRBV12-3 or TRBV12-4 and TRBJ2-7; 7 bases agree with TRBD1. The CDR3 has 12 amino acids. The V segment lost 6 bases and the J segment 6 bases; nucleotides outside the gene matches: 5.

The J gene is TRBJ1-1, the V gene TRBV29-1; D might be TRBD1 (5 bases). The germline gives CDR1 SQVTM, CDR2 ANQGSEA. Trimming stripped 5 bases from V and 2 bases from J, with 18 bases between. The CDR3 length is 15 residues. This CDR3 reads CSVIIPLTVNTEAFF. CDR3 coding DNA: TGCAGCGTTATCATCCCCTTGACAGTTAACACTGAAGCTTTCTTT.

In nucleotides, the CDR3 is TGTGCCAGCAGCTTAGGAGACGGATCCAAAAACATTCAGTACTTC. Translation gives CASSLGDGSKNIQYF. The V call is TRBV11-1, the J call TRBJ2-4; D call uncertain. CDR3 size: 15 residues. The germline CDR1 and CDR2 sequences are SGHAT and FQDESV (reference sequence). Trimming shortened V by 1 base and J by 2 bases, and 9 bases separated the two germline ends.

The rearrangement uses TRBV29-1 and TRBJ1-1; D is uncertain. Germline V gene data show CDR1 as SQVTM and CDR2 as ANQGSEA. CDR3 length: 12 residues. The germline V and J ends were trimmed by 8 bases and 0 bases, with 10 bases remaining between them. In nucleotides, the CDR3 is TGCAGCTTAACCGGGATGAACACTGAAGCTTTCTTT. Protein: CSLTGMNTEAFF.

The V gene is TRBV30, the J gene TRBJ1-1, with 8 bases identical to TRBD1. Germline lookup yields CDR1 GTSNPN and CDR2 SVGIG (reference sequence). J gave up 4 bases and V 4 bases, and 2 bases lay outside the gene matches. This CDR3 has 12 amino acids. As DNA, the CDR3 is TGTGCCTGGAATACAGGGGGCACTGAAGCTTTCTTT. Residues: CAWNTGGTEAFF.

This rearrangement joins TRBV23-1 to TRBJ2-3; perhaps TRBD2 as D (5 bases). TRBV23-1 is recorded as an ORF, its role being uncertain. Deletions cut 3 bases from V and 0 bases from J, with 13 bases between. The CDR3 has 16 amino acids. The CDR3 DNA reads as TGCGCCAGCAGTCATTCGAGGGAAACTAGCACAGATACGCAGTATTTT. Protein product: CASSHSRETSTDTQYF.

V usage is TRBV3-1 and J usage is TRBJ2-3, with 7 bases aligning to TRBD2. The CDR3 contains 16 residues. Germline assignment: CDR1 LGHDT and CDR2 YNNKEL (reference sequence). J was trimmed by 1 base and V by 3 bases; bases with no gene match: 7. The CDR3 DNA is TGTGCCAGCAGCCACCTTTCTAGCGGCCGCACAGATACGCAGTATTTT. Translating it yields CASSHLSSGRTDTQYF.

The V and J genes are TRBV20-1 and TRBJ1-2; 7 bases line up with TRBD1. There are 14 residues in the CDR3. Germline trimming cut 1 base from V and 14 bases from J; bases unmatched to any gene: 16. In germline, CDR1 is DFQATT, CDR2 SNEGSKA (reference sequence). CDR3 sequence: CSARGDILRQGETF. The DNA of the CDR3 is TGCAGTGCTAGAGGGGACATTCTTAGACAGGGTGAAACCTTC.

The V and J genes are TRBV28 and TRBJ2-1; 11 positions match TRBD2. J was trimmed by 6 bases and V by 4 bases; bases with no gene match: 8. The CDR3 runs 16 residues. The germline V gene encodes CDR1 MDHEN and CDR2 SYDVKM. CDR3 in amino acids: CASSSLLGLAGNEQFF. The CDR3 nucleotides are TGTGCCAGCAGTTCTCTGCTCGGACTAGCGGGCAATGAGCAGTTCTTC.

This sequence joins TRBV2 and TRBJ2-7; D call uncertain. Deletions cut 6 bases from V and 6 bases from J, with 12 bases between. Germline CDR1 and CDR2: SNHLY and FYNNEI. CDR3 size: 12 residues. For the CDR3, the DNA is TGTGCCAGCAGCCCGAATCCTACCGAGCAGTACTTC. Translating it yields CASSPNPTEQYF.

V and J are TRBV5-1 and TRBJ2-7, with a weak D call TRBD2 (5 bases). The CDR3 is made up of 14 amino acids. V was pared by 4 bases and J by 2 bases, with 13 bases between. Germline V gene lookup returns CDR1 SGHRS and CDR2 YFSETQ. The CDR3 is CASSIGLAAYEQYF. The CDR3 coding sequence is TGCGCCAGCAGCATTGGACTGGCCGCCTACGAGCAGTACTTC.

This CDR3 reads CASGRGPSWYEQFF. Here the CDR3 DNA reads TGTGCCAGCGGGCGCGGGCCCTCTTGGTATGAGCAGTTCTTC. J is TRBJ2-1 and V is TRBV6-2 or TRBV6-3; D might be TRBD2 (5 bases). From germline, CDR1 is MNHEY and CDR2 SVGEGT. The V and J ends lost 8 bases and 8 bases respectively, with 19 bases between them. The CDR3 contains 14 residues.

The rearrangement links TRBV20-1 to TRBJ1-5, with D possibly being TRBD1 (6 bases). The V and J ends lost 3 bases and 1 base respectively, with 16 bases between them. Germline V gives CDR1 DFQATT, CDR2 SNEGSKA (reference sequence). This CDR3 region has 16 residues. DNA for the CDR3: TGCAGTGCTAGGGGGGAGACAGGTTGGAGCAATCAGCCCCAGCATTTT. This codes for CSARGETGWSNQPQHF.

The gene calls are TRBV19 and TRBJ2-7; 8 bases align to TRBD1. V lost 8 bases to trimming and J lost 6 bases; unmatched junction nucleotides: 3. This CDR3 contains 11 residues. Germline CDR1 LNHDA, CDR2 SQIVND (reference sequence). DNA for the CDR3: TGTGCCAGTGGACAGGGAGGCGAGCAGTACTTC. Translating it yields CASGQGGEQYF.

This clonotype was found once. This chain uses TRBV27 with TRBJ1-6; D gene unclear. Trimming removed 10 bases at V and 9 bases at J, with 10 bases between. The CDR3 totals 11 residues. In germline, CDR1 is MNHEY, CDR2 SMNVEV (reference sequence). This chain's CDR3 is CANRLCSPLHF. For the CDR3, the DNA is TGTGCCAACCGTTTATGTTCACCCCTCCACTTT.

The chain carries TRBV20-1 and TRBJ2-5; D is unclear. Germline loops: CDR1 DFQATT, CDR2 SNEGSKA (reference sequence). CDR3 length: 12 residues. V lost 4 bases to trimming and J lost 5 bases, with 11 bases between them. The chain's CDR3 is CSANPQQETQYF. DNA of the CDR3: TGCAGTGCTAACCCTCAACAGGAGACCCAGTACTTC.

V gene TRBV7-2 combines with J gene TRBJ1-2, with D hard to call. In germline, CDR1 is SGHTA, CDR2 FQGNSA. The CDR3 has 13 amino acids. Trimming shortened V by 10 bases and J by 0 bases, and 12 bases separated the two germline ends. The CDR3 sequence is CATKEAANYGYTF. In nucleotides, the CDR3 is TGTGCCACGAAGGAGGCAGCTAACTATGGCTACACCTTC.

In its sample, this clonotype was seen once. The DNA for the CDR3 is TGTGCCAGCAGTTTATCGGGTTTCGGGCAGTTCTTC. Translation: CASSLSGFGQFF. V and J are TRBV27 and TRBJ2-1, with D unclear. CDR1 is MNHEY, CDR2 SMNVEV, per germline (reference sequence). This CDR3 is built from 12 residues. Trimming removed 0 bases at V and 12 bases at J, with 9 bases between.

This sequence joins TRBV2 and TRBJ2-1, with a possible D match to TRBD2 (5 bases). V lost 2 bases, J lost 5 bases, and 10 bases lay in between. The CDR3 extends over 14 amino acids. Germline values: CDR1 SNHLY, CDR2 FYNNEI. This CDR3 reads CASSETRGNNEQFF. The CDR3 DNA sequence: TGTGCCAGCAGTGAAACTCGAGGGAACAATGAGCAGTTCTTC.

The rearrangement joins TRBV20-1 to TRBJ1-5; possible D gene TRBD1, 6 bases. V was pared by 2 bases and J by 6 bases, with 14 bases between. Germline V lookup: CDR1 DFQATT, CDR2 SNEGSKA (reference sequence). This CDR3 has 14 residues. The CDR3 DNA sequence: TGCAGTGCTAGACTACAGGGTGAGGGTCAGCCCCAGCATTTT. This encodes CSARLQGEGQPQHF.

This clonotype appeared a single time. This chain uses TRBV29-1 with TRBJ1-1; D possibly corresponds to TRBD1 (6 bases). Trimming left V 4 bases short and J 0 bases short, with 12 bases between. The CDR3 has 14 amino acids. Germline CDR1 and CDR2: SQVTM and ANQGSEA. The CDR3 region has the DNA TGCAGCGTTGTCCGGACAGTCATGAACACTGAAGCTTTCTTT. It is translated as CSVVRTVMNTEAFF.

The V and J genes are TRBV3-1 and TRBJ1-2; D is unresolved. V was clipped by 0 bases and J by 7 bases, with 3 bases between them. Germline CDR1 LGHDT, CDR2 YNNKEL (reference sequence). This CDR3 region has 11 residues. This CDR3 reads CASSQDGGYTF. The CDR3 DNA sequence: TGTGCCAGCAGCCAAGATGGTGGCTACACCTTC.

The chain combines TRBV4-2 with TRBJ1-1; D gene uncertain. Germline V gene lookup returns CDR1 LGHNA and CDR2 YNFKEQ. The CDR3 has 13 amino acids. The ends were cut back, 7 bases at V and 0 bases at J, with 9 bases in the middle. This CDR3 reads CASNDGLNTEAFF. In nucleotides, the CDR3 is TGTGCCAGCAACGACGGACTGAACACTGAAGCTTTCTTT.

The V gene is TRBV29-1, the J gene TRBJ2-7; 9 bases align to TRBD1. This CDR3 contains 14 residues. Germline CDR1 is SQVTM and CDR2 is ANQGSEA. J gave up 6 bases and V 5 bases, and 11 bases lay outside the gene matches. The CDR3 sequence is CSVRLGTGFLEQYF. As DNA, the CDR3 is TGCAGCGTTCGCCTGGGGACAGGGTTTCTCGAGCAGTACTTC.

The genes are TRBV5-1 and TRBJ1-2; D gene uncertain. Germline assignment: CDR1 SGHRS and CDR2 YFSETQ. Trimming shortened V by 4 bases and J by 5 bases, and 12 bases separated the two germline ends. The CDR3 has 13 residues. The DNA for the CDR3 is TGCGCCAGCAGCCCACAGTCAGAGTATGGCTACACCTTC. This translates into CASSPQSEYGYTF.